This T cell receptor beta chain appears in the sequencing data of a study of blood T cells in healthy people across ages. Together with a sample-barcoded 5' primer, a J-beta primer mix was included in a second PCR lasting roughly 6 to 12 cycles. TCRdb reprocessed the 5' RACE reads via MiXCR and lists one record per CDR3 protein. The sample consists of roughly 640,000 distinct CDR3 sequences, about 30% of them appearing once. Looked up from germline, CDR1 is DFQATT and CDR2 is SNEGSKA (reference sequence). Unmatched junction bases numbered 7, after V lost 1 base and J lost 1 base. The CDR3 sequence is 16 residues long. This clonotype was observed once.

The sequence was collected from a woman older than 75 in good health. The gene calls are TRBV20-1 and TRBJ2-3, with 8 positions matching TRBD2. Sequencing was done on a sample of blood. The CDR3 spells CSARAGGGGRTDTQYF. CDR3 in DNA: TGCAGTGCTAGAGCCGGTGGCGGGGGGCGCACAGATACGCAGTATTTT.